This TCR beta chain was obtained from a study of technical replicates of blood from a handful of donors. The trim removed 4 bases at V and 9 bases at J, leaving 6 bases unmatched. This CDR3 region has 14 residues. CDR1 and CDR2 (germline): SGHAT, FQNNGV. The assay was immunoSEQ multiplex PCR, and TCRdb's table has in-frame clones only and misses some. The sample holds around 98,000 clones, 90% to 97% seen once. This sequence originates from a human donor in good health. The V and J genes are TRBV11-2 and TRBJ2-7; 13 nucleotides match TRBD2. The specimen was T cells isolated from PBMCs. The CDR3, as DNA: TGTGCCAGCAGCTCAGGACTAGCGGGGGTAATGCAGTACTTC. Translated: CASSSGLAGVMQYF.